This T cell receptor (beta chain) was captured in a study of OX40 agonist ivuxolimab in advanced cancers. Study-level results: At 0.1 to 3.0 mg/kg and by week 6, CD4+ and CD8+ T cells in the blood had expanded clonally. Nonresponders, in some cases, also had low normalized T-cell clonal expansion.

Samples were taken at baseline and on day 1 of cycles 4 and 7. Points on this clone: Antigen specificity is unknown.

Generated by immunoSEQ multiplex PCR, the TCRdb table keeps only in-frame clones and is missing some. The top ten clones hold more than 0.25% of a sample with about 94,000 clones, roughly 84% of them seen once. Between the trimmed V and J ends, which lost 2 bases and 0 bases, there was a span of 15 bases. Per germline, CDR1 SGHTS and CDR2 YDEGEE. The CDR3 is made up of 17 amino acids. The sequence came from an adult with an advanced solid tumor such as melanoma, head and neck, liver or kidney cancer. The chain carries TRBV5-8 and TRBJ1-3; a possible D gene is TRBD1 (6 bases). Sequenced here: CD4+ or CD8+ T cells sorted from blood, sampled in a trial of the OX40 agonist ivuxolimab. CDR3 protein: CASSLIEGGYSGNTIYF. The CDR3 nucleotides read TGTGCCAGCAGCTTAATCGAGGGGGGATACTCTGGAAACACCATATATTTT.